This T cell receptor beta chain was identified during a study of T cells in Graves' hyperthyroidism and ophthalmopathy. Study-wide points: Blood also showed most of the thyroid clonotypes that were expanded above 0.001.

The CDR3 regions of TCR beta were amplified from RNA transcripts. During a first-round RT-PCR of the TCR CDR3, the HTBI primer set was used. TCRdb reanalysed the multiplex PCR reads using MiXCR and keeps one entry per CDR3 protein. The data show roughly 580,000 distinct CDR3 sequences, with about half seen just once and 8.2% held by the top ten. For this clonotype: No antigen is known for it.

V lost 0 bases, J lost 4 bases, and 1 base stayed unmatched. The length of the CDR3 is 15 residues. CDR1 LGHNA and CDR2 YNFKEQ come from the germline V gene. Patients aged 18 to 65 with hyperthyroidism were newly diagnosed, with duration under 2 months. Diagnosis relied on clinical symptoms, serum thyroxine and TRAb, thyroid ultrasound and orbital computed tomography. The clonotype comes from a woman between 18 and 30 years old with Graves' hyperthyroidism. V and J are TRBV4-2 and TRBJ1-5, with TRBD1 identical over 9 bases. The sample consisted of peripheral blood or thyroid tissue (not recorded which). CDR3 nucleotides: TGTGCCAGCAGCCAAGATGGGACAGGGAATCAGCCCCAGCATTTT. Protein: CASSQDGTGNQPQHF.